This T cell receptor (beta chain) was captured by sequencing in a study of blood T cell repertoires in COVID-19. Study details: From the United States, Italy and Spain came samples of acute and convalescent COVID-19. PBMCs, B-cell-depleted T cells, or T cells were the source of the cDNA or gDNA that made up the material.

This CDR3 contains 14 residues. From germline, CDR1 is MNHEY and CDR2 SVGAGI. The germline V and J ends were trimmed by 2 bases and 7 bases, with 14 bases remaining between them. Original data processing: The assay estimated nucleated cells by amplifying reference gene primers. Using immunoSEQ multiplex PCR, the repertoire was profiled, and TCRdb retains in-frame clones only, with some absent. Clone size and the V and J calls come from that table; the DNA yielded D and trimming. The table lists 200,000 to 250,000 clones, around 80% of them singletons. In this sample, this clone is medium-sized. The origin of this receptor is a human donor in a cohort sampled during active COVID-19. The sample consisted of peripheral blood. The chain joins TRBV6-5 to TRBJ1-1, with no clear D. The DNA of the CDR3 is TGTGCCAGCAGTTACAGTAGGAGGCTTAGTGAAGCTTTCTTT. Translated: CASSYSRRLSEAFF.